These T cell receptor beta chains were read from a single sample in a study of blood T cell repertoires in COVID-19. Method: immunoSEQ multiplex PCR; TCRdb's copy keeps in-frame clones and lacks some. The table records roughly 250,000 clones, nearly 85% of them present only once. The sequenced sample was peripheral blood. Receptors originate from a human donor in a cohort sampled during active COVID-19. Each CDR3 is given with its conserved first and last residue. D genes are given only for firm matches. Size is omitted from some rows. Given values are once, few, many or a class for expanded clones.

j_gene,abundance,v_gene,d_gene,CDR3aa,CDR3nt
TRBJ1-4,-,TRBV11-2,-,CASSRGQKVNQKLFF,TGTGCCAGCAGCCGCGGACAGAAGGTGAATCAAAAACTGTTTTTT
TRBJ2-3,-,TRBV29-1,TRBD2,CSVAGTSGASTDTQYF,TGCAGCGTTGCCGGGACTAGCGGGGCTAGCACAGATACGCAGTATTTT
TRBJ2-7,-,TRBV24-1,-,CATSLGGAESYEQYF,TGTGCCACCAGCTTGGGGGGGGCTGAATCCTACGAGCAGTACTTC
TRBJ2-7,once,TRBV19,-,CASRGREGSYEQYF,TGTGCCAGCCGGGGTAGGGAAGGCTCCTACGAGCAGTACTTC
TRBJ2-2,few,TRBV3-1/TRBV3-2,-,CASSQERGTGELFF,TGTGCCAGCAGCCAAGAAAGAGGAACCGGGGAGCTGTTTTTT
TRBJ1-6,few,TRBV5-1,-,CASSLGQSNSPLHF,TGCGCCAGCAGCCTCGGACAGTCAAATTCACCCCTCCACTTT
TRBJ1-6,-,TRBV28,-,CASSTTVSSYNSPLHF,TGTGCCAGCAGCACTACTGTTAGCTCCTATAATTCACCCCTCCACTTT
TRBJ2-3,-,TRBV6-1,TRBD2,CASSEREGPSPQYF,TGTGCCAGCAGTGAGCGGGAGGGCCCTTCGCCGCAGTATTTT
TRBJ2-2,-,TRBV11-2,TRBD2,CASSSNGLAGDTGELFF,TGTGCCAGCAGCTCTAACGGACTAGCGGGAGACACCGGGGAGCTGTTTTTT
TRBJ2-3,-,TRBV11-2,-,CASSLAGSDTQYF,TGTGCCAGCAGCTTGGCGGGGTCAGATACGCAGTATTTT
TRBJ1-2,few,TRBV6-5,TRBD1,CASTLGQSYGYTF,TGTGCCAGCACCCTGGGACAGAGCTATGGCTACACCTTC
TRBJ1-5,-,TRBV5-4,-,CASSLGLSNQPQHF,TGTGCCAGCAGCTTGGGACTGAGCAATCAGCCCCAGCATTTT
TRBJ1-5,-,TRBV5-6,TRBD1,CASSLFQGAFESNQPQHF,TGTGCCAGCAGCTTGTTTCAGGGGGCTTTTGAGAGCAATCAGCCCCAGCATTTT
TRBJ2-7,once,TRBV24-1,TRBD1,CATSDPGTASYEQYF,TGTGCCACCAGTGACCCCGGGACAGCTTCCTACGAGCAGTACTTC
TRBJ1-3,-,TRBV6-5,-,CASSPTWTGNTIYF,TGTGCCAGCAGTCCAACCTGGACAGGAAACACCATATATTTT
TRBJ1-2,-,TRBV6-5,-,CASRLRSKGPGYTF,TGTGCCAGCAGGCTCCGCTCGAAGGGGCCCGGCTACACCTTC
TRBJ2-7,-,TRBV7-2,TRBD2,CASSLVGGRAYEQYF,TGTGCCAGCAGCTTAGTCGGCGGGAGGGCCTACGAGCAGTACTTC
TRBJ2-1,-,TRBV10-3,TRBD2,CAIRGTSGSNEQFF,TGTGCCATCAGGGGCACTAGCGGGTCCAATGAGCAGTTCTTC
TRBJ2-5,-,TRBV18,-,CASSEGVEETQYF,TGTGCCAGCTCAGAGGGGGTTGAAGAGACCCAGTACTTC
TRBJ1-4,-,TRBV11-2,-,CASSLVVNEKLFF,TGTGCCAGCAGCTTAGTAGTTAATGAAAAACTGTTTTTT
TRBJ2-2,few,TRBV7-9,TRBD1,CASSGQGAWTGELFF,TGTGCCAGCAGCGGACAGGGGGCGTGGACCGGGGAGCTGTTTTTT
TRBJ1-2,-,TRBV9,-,CASSVGAYENYGYTF,TGTGCCAGCAGCGTAGGGGCGTACGAGAACTATGGCTACACCTTC
TRBJ2-7,-,TRBV23-1,-,CASSQASVPRVGNTYEQYF,TGCGCCAGCAGTCAAGCAAGTGTCCCCAGGGTAGGAAACACCTACGAGCAGTACTTC
TRBJ2-7,few,TRBV7-2,-,CASSLEGGGPYEQYF,TGTGCCAGCAGCTTAGAGGGTGGGGGCCCCTACGAGCAGTACTTC
TRBJ1-4,-,TRBV2,TRBD1,CATDRGTNEKLFF,TGTGCCACGGACAGGGGCACTAATGAAAAACTGTTTTTT
TRBJ2-7,-,TRBV28,TRBD2,CASSPGTTFYEQYF,TGTGCCAGCAGTCCGGGGACTACCTTCTACGAGCAGTACTTC
TRBJ1-1,few,TRBV29-1,TRBD1,CSAGQGTSNTEAFF,TGCAGCGCCGGACAGGGGACTTCTAACACTGAAGCTTTCTTT
TRBJ1-3,-,TRBV29-1,-,CSVLVTSGNTIYF,TGCAGCGTTCTAGTAACCTCTGGAAACACCATATATTTT
TRBJ2-7,-,TRBV7-9,TRBD1,CASSLRDRGHEQYF,TGTGCCAGCAGCCTCCGGGACAGGGGTCACGAGCAGTACTTC
TRBJ2-3,-,TRBV3-1/TRBV3-2,-,CASSQGDWGLNTQYF,TGTGCCAGCAGCCAAGGGGACTGGGGTTTAAATACGCAGTATTTT
TRBJ2-2,once,TRBV27,TRBD2,CASSLRTSGRAGGELFF,TGTGCCAGCAGTTTAAGGACTAGCGGGAGGGCCGGTGGGGAGCTGTTTTTT
TRBJ1-6,few,TRBV19,-,CASSTRQNSPLHF,TGTGCCAGTAGTACCCGACAGAATTCACCCCTCCACTTT
TRBJ2-7,-,TRBV4-1,TRBD1,CASRKTGMGYEQYF,TGCGCCAGCAGGAAGACAGGGATGGGGTACGAGCAGTACTTC
TRBJ2-7,-,TRBV18,-,CASSRMGRTYEQYF,TGTGCCAGCTCACGGATGGGCCGTACCTACGAGCAGTACTTC
TRBJ2-5,-,TRBV15,TRBD2,CATSRDTSGQETQYF,TGTGCCACCAGCAGAGACACTAGCGGTCAAGAGACCCAGTACTTC
TRBJ1-2,-,TRBV12-3/TRBV12-4,-,CASSRDRKGGYTF,TGTGCCAGCAGCCGCGACAGGAAGGGAGGCTACACCTTC
TRBJ1-3,-,TRBV5-5,-,CASSLGWAPGNTIYF,TGTGCCAGCAGCTTGGGCTGGGCCCCTGGAAACACCATATATTTT
TRBJ1-1,once,TRBV11-3,TRBD1,CASGTGGTEAFF,TGTGCCAGCGGGACAGGGGGCACTGAAGCTTTCTTT
TRBJ1-2,many,TRBV5-1,-,CASSLDPGAGGYTF,TGCGCCAGCAGCTTGGATCCAGGGGCGGGTGGCTACACCTTC
TRBJ1-5,-,TRBV24-1,-,CATSEVGSNQPQHF,TGTGCCACCAGTGAAGTCGGTTCCAATCAGCCCCAGCATTTT
TRBJ2-2,once,TRBV27,TRBD1,CASSLAGGKGELFF,TGTGCCAGCAGTTTGGCAGGGGGCAAAGGGGAGCTGTTTTTT
TRBJ2-1,-,TRBV29-1,TRBD2,CSVDGTSGGVSYNEQFF,TGCAGCGTTGACGGGACTAGCGGGGGTGTGTCCTACAATGAGCAGTTCTTC
TRBJ2-7,few,TRBV5-4,TRBD2,CASSLAASGKYEQYF,TGTGCCAGCAGCTTGGCGGCTAGCGGGAAATACGAGCAGTACTTC
TRBJ1-6,-,TRBV14,TRBD1,CASSRGQGPYNSPLHF,TGTGCCAGCAGCCGAGGACAGGGCCCCTATAATTCACCCCTCCACTTT
TRBJ2-3,-,TRBV29-1,TRBD1,CSVEQGAGDTQYF,TGCAGCGTTGAACAGGGGGCTGGAGATACGCAGTATTTT
TRBJ2-5,-,TRBV18,-,CASSPRAGAQETQYF,TGTGCCAGCTCACCGAGGGCGGGGGCCCAAGAGACCCAGTACTTC
TRBJ2-1,-,TRBV2,TRBD2,CASRPGLGYYNEQFF,TGTGCCAGCAGGCCGGGACTAGGATATTACAATGAGCAGTTCTTC
TRBJ1-1,-,TRBV6-5,-,CASSYEGNTEAFF,TGTGCCAGCAGTTACGAGGGGAACACTGAAGCTTTCTTT
TRBJ1-3,-,TRBV7-2,TRBD1,CASSRTGSENTIYF,TGTGCCAGCAGTCGGACAGGGAGCGAAAACACCATATATTTT
TRBJ1-4,few,TRBV5-1,-,CASSSGYQGEKLFF,TGCGCCAGCAGCTCTGGATACCAGGGGGAAAAACTGTTTTTT
TRBJ2-1,-,TRBV24-1,-,CATSSGWDEQFF,TGTGCCACCAGTAGCGGGTGGGATGAGCAGTTCTTC
TRBJ1-6,-,TRBV10-3,TRBD1,CAISDRTGERSPLHF,TGTGCCATCAGTGACAGGACAGGGGAGCGTTCACCCCTCCACTTT
TRBJ1-3,few,TRBV7-9,-,CASSLEGNTIYF,TGTGCCAGCAGCTTAGAGGGGAACACCATATATTTT
TRBJ2-1,-,TRBV13,TRBD1,CASSFGTGNAYNEQFF,TGTGCCAGCAGCTTCGGGACAGGGAATGCCTACAATGAGCAGTTCTTC
TRBJ1-1,-,TRBV3-1/TRBV3-2,-,CASSQAGGAFF,TGTGCCAGCAGCCAAGCGGGGGGAGCTTTCTTT
TRBJ2-1,-,TRBV29-1,TRBD2,CSVALAGGVSEQFF,TGCAGCGTTGCACTAGCGGGGGGGGTCAGTGAGCAGTTCTTC
TRBJ1-6,-,TRBV9,TRBD1,CASSAGTGPNSPLHF,TGTGCCAGCAGCGCGGGGACAGGACCTAATTCACCCCTCCACTTT